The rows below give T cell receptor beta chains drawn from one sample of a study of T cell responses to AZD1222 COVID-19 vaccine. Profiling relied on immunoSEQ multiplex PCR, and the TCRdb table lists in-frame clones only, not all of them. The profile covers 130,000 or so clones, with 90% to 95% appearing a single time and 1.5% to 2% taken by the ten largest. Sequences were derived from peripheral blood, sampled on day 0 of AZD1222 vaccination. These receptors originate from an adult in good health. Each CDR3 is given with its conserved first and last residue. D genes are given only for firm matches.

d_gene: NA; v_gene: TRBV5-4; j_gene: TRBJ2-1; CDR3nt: TGTGCCAGCAGCTCTAGCTCGTACCGTGCAATTTTCTTC; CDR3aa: CASSSSSYRAIFF
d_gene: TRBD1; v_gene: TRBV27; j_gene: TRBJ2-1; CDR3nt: TGTGCCAGCAGTTTCACGGGGACAGCGACCTTATACAATGAGCAGTTCTTC; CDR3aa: CASSFTGTATLYNEQFF
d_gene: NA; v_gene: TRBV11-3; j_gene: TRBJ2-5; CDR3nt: TGTGCCAGCAGCAACCGGGACCGCGACTACCAAGAGACCCAGTACTTC; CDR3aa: CASSNRDRDYQETQYF
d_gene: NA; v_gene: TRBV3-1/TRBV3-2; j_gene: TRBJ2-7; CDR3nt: TGTGCCAGCAGCCTTGGCGGAGGCGAGCAGTACTTC; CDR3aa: CASSLGGGEQYF
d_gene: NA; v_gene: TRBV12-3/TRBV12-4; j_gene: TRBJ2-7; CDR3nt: TGTGCCAGCAGGACGACAGGCAACTACGAGCAGTACTTC; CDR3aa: CASRTTGNYEQYF
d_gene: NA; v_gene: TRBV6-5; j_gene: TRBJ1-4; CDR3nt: TGTGCCAGCAGTCGAGGTGAAAAACTGTTTTTT; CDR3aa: CASSRGEKLFF
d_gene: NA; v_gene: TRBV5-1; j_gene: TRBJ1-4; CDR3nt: TGCGCCAGCAGCTTGGGGAGAGGGGCTGAAAAACTGTTTTTT; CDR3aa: CASSLGRGAEKLFF
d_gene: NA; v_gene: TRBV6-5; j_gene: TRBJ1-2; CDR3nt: TGTGCCAGCAGCCGGGGGGACGGCTACACCTTC; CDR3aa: CASSRGDGYTF
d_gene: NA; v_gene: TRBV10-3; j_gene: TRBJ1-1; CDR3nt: TGTGCCATCAAATTTGGCACGGGGAACACTGAAGCTTTCTTT; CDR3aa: CAIKFGTGNTEAFF
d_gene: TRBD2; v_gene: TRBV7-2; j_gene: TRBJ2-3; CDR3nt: TGTGCCAGCAGCTTAGAACTAGCGGACTCAGATACGCAGTATTTT; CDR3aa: CASSLELADSDTQYF